Shown below are 21 T cell receptor beta chains from a single sample sequenced in a study of cytomegalovirus exposure and HLA in healthy donors. It was with 60 Vbeta and 13 Jbeta primers that the PCR ran. The method was immunoSEQ multiplex PCR; TCRdb's version includes in-frame clones alone and lacks a portion of them. The sample carries 200,000 to 250,000 clones, 65% to 90% recorded once. Sequencing used PBMCs. These receptors were collected from a girl between 10 and 17 years old in good health and CMV-seronegative.

J is TRBJ1-1 and V is TRBV30; D is uncertain. Germline V CDR1 and CDR2: GTSNPN, SVGIG (reference sequence). This CDR3 is built from 13 residues. V was cut by 4 bases and J by 3 bases, with 12 bases left in between. CDR3 loop: CAWILRSDTEAFF. The CDR3 nucleotides read TGTGCCTGGATTTTACGATCGGACACTGAAGCTTTCTTT.

The gene calls are TRBV11-1 and TRBJ2-3, with a tentative D call TRBD2 (6 bases). V lost 5 bases and J 6 bases, leaving 18 bases between the germline ends. The CDR3 length is 15 residues. Germline CDR1 is SGHAT and CDR2 is FQDESV (reference sequence). The CDR3 region has the DNA TGTGCCAGCAGCAGCGGGTTTTCCTTGACCGATACGCAGTATTTT. This codes for CASSSGFSLTDTQYF.

This sequence joins TRBV18 and TRBJ1-1, with 7 bases aligning to TRBD1. V was clipped by 6 bases and J by 6 bases; unmatched bases: 4. The CDR3 has 12 residues. The germline V gene encodes CDR1 KGHSH and CDR2 LQKENI. CDR3 sequence: CASSTTGAEAFF. In nucleotides, the CDR3 is TGTGCCAGCTCCACCACAGGGGCTGAAGCTTTCTTT. Supplemented by reference TRBV18 and TRBJ1-1, the full variable domain reads NAGVMQNPRHLVRRRGQEARLRCSPMKGHSHVYWYRQLPEEGLKFMVYLQKENIIDESGMPKERFSAEFPKEGPSILRIQQVVRGDSAAYFCASSTTGAEAFFGQGTRLTVV.

The table lists this clone with a count of one. The chain links TRBV7-3 to TRBJ2-7; TRBD2 matches at 8 bases. CDR1 is SGHTA, CDR2 FQGTGA, per germline. V shed 2 bases and J 2 bases; nucleotides not matched to a gene: 2. The CDR3 is made up of 14 amino acids. The CDR3: CASSLSSGPYEQYF. In DNA, the CDR3 is TGTGCCAGCAGCTTATCTAGCGGGCCCTACGAGCAGTACTTC.

The table lists this clone with a count of one. The J gene is TRBJ2-7, the V gene TRBV7-2, with 11 bases fitting TRBD1. The V and J ends lost 5 bases and 4 bases, in that order; junction bases with no gene match: 10. CDR1 and CDR2 (germline): SGHTA, FQGNSA. The CDR3 totals 16 residues. The CDR3 bases are TGTGCCAGCAGCCCCGGAATACGGGACAGGGGGTACGAGCAGTACTTC. Its protein product is CASSPGIRDRGYEQYF.

This clone was observed a single time. The chain is built from TRBV6-1 and TRBJ1-6; 7 bases match TRBD1. The CDR3 is 14 amino acids. The V gene's germline CDR1 is MNHNS and CDR2 SASEGT. After removal of 9 bases from V and 7 bases from J, the junction contained 9 bases not matched to a gene. The CDR3 loop reads CASSRDRQNSPLHF. The DNA for the CDR3 is TGTGCCAGTTCTAGGGACAGACAAAATTCACCCCTCCACTTT.

The chain employs TRBV28 and TRBJ2-5; the D gene is possibly TRBD1 (5 bases). V lost 5 bases, J lost 1 base, and 14 bases lay in between. The CDR3 is 15 amino acids. Germline CDR1 reads MDHEN; CDR2 reads SYDVKM. The CDR3 DNA sequence: TGTGCCAGCAGTCCATGGGGCATAGTCCAAGAGACCCAGTACTTC. Protein sequence: CASSPWGIVQETQYF.

This clone was seen more than once but under ten times. The junction and the germline gene differ at one end; a read error may be behind it. The chain links TRBV28 to TRBJ2-3; 10 bases are shared with TRBD2. The CDR3 runs 16 residues. In germline, CDR1 is MDHEN, CDR2 SYDVKM. Here the CDR3 reads CASSLPIVLAGELRDF. The CDR3, as DNA: TGTGCCAGCAGTTTACCCATTGTTCTAGCGGGGGAACTTCGGGATTTT.

The J gene is TRBJ1-2, the V gene TRBV7-9; TRBD1 matches 10 bases. Germline V gene data show CDR1 as SEHNR and CDR2 as FQNEAQ (reference sequence). The CDR3 covers 14 residues. Trimming at V came to 4 bases and at J to 2 bases, leaving 1 base not matched to a gene. DNA of the CDR3: TGTGCCAGCAGCTCGGACAGGGGGAACTATGGCTACACCTTC. Protein sequence: CASSSDRGNYGYTF.

J is TRBJ1-2 and V is TRBV4-2; tentative D call: TRBD1 (5 bases). The CDR3 loop spans 15 amino acids. Germline-derived CDR1 and CDR2 are LGHNA and YNFKEQ. The V gene lost 1 base and the J gene lost 4 bases, with 13 bases spanning the gap. The CDR3 DNA is TGTGCCAGCAGCCAAGGTGTTCAGGGTGGCTATGGCTACACCTTC. Translating gives CASSQGVQGGYGYTF.

This clone has only a few counts. This chain joins TRBV9 and TRBJ1-1; no clear D. V lost 0 bases, J lost 4 bases, and 7 bases lay in between. CDR3 length: 13 amino acids. Per the germline V gene, CDR1 is SGDLS and CDR2 is YYNGEE. CDR3 sequence (DNA): TGTGCCAGCAGCGTAGTGTCTAGCACTGAAGCTTTCTTT. Translation gives CASSVVSSTEAFF.

This chain uses TRBV7-6 with TRBJ2-1; 8 bases align to TRBD2. Germline lookup yields CDR1 SGHVS and CDR2 FNYEAQ. The ends lost 2 bases at V and 9 bases at J; junction bases unmatched: 6. The CDR3 has 14 residues. The CDR3 nucleotides read TGTGCCAGCAGCTTAAAAAGCAGCGGGGGTGAGCAGTTCTTC. Protein: CASSLKSSGGEQFF.

The chain carries TRBV5-1 and TRBJ2-2; D gene uncertain. The CDR3 loop spans 13 amino acids. The V gene's germline CDR1 is SGHRS and CDR2 YFSETQ. Trimming took 4 bases from V and 7 from J, leaving 11 bases between them. The CDR3 region has the DNA TGCGCCAGCAGCCCCAATCATGTCGGGGAGCTGTTTTTT. Residues: CASSPNHVGELFF.

This chain uses TRBV2 with TRBJ1-2, with unresolved D. V was cut by 2 bases and J by 1 base, with 8 bases left in between. CDR1 is SNHLY, CDR2 FYNNEI, per germline. This CDR3 is built from 14 residues. This chain's CDR3 is CASSETDYNYGYTF. The DNA for the CDR3 is TGTGCCAGCAGTGAAACAGACTATAACTATGGCTACACCTTC.

The V gene is TRBV7-9, the J gene TRBJ2-2; the D gene is possibly TRBD1 (5 bases). V was trimmed by 4 bases and J by 0 bases, leaving 12 bases between them. The CDR3 loop spans 16 amino acids. Germline V lookup: CDR1 SEHNR, CDR2 FQNEAQ (reference sequence). CDR3 DNA sequence: TGTGCCAGCAGCTATCAGGGTAATGCGAACACCGGGGAGCTGTTTTTT. It is translated as CASSYQGNANTGELFF.

The rearrangement joins TRBV2 to TRBJ1-5; 10 nucleotides line up with TRBD1. After removal of 6 bases from V and 3 bases from J, the junction contained 8 bases not matched to a gene. The germline CDR1 and CDR2 sequences are SNHLY and FYNNEI. The CDR3 has 16 residues. CDR3 coding DNA: TGTGCCAGCAGCCCCGGACAGGGGGGTACCAATCAGCCCCAGCATTTT. Translating gives CASSPGQGGTNQPQHF.

The V call is TRBV7-2, the J call TRBJ2-1, with 9 bases aligning to TRBD2. The CDR3 has 17 amino acids. V shed 0 bases, J shed 12 bases, and the junction held 15 bases outside the gene matches. Germline CDR1 and CDR2: SGHTA and FQGNSA. The CDR3 coding sequence is TGTGCCAGCAGCTTAGCTGTCGGGACTAGCCGTACATTTAGGCAGTTCTTC. Protein product: CASSLAVGTSRTFRQFF.

This clone was found a few times. The chain uses TRBV4-1 and TRBJ1-1; D is perhaps TRBD1 (5 bases). Germline V lookup: CDR1 MGHRA, CDR2 YSYEKL. This CDR3 contains 13 residues. Trimming pared 1 base from V and 3 bases from J, leaving 6 bases between. In DNA, the CDR3 is TGCGCCAGCAGCCAAGCAGGGTACACTGAAGCTTTCTTT. Translated, it gives CASSQAGYTEAFF.

This sequence joins TRBV7-2 and TRBJ2-3; 10 positions agree with TRBD2. J gave up 6 bases and V 4 bases, and 4 bases lay outside the gene matches. The CDR3 runs to 14 residues. The V gene's germline CDR1 is SGHTA and CDR2 FQGNSA. The CDR3 DNA follows: TGTGCCAGCAGCTCCTATAGCGGGGGGGATACGCAGTATTTT. Its protein is CASSSYSGGDTQYF.

The chain links TRBV4-1 to TRBJ2-3, with D possibly TRBD1 on 5 matching bases. V was cut by 1 base and J by 5 bases, with 13 bases left in between. CDR3 size: 15 residues. Per germline, CDR1 MGHRA and CDR2 YSYEKL. Written as DNA, the CDR3 is TGCGCCAGCAGCCAAGTGCCGATAGGGGAAGATACGCAGTATTTT. Translating gives CASSQVPIGEDTQYF.

This clone appeared a few times. The V call is TRBV7-2, the J call TRBJ1-2, with TRBD1 matching 10 bases. The J segment lost 4 bases and the V segment lost 4 bases, leaving 3 bases of the junction unmatched. The CDR3 spans 14 residues. CDR1 is SGHTA, CDR2 FQGNSA, per germline. CDR3: CASSWDRGPYGYTF. CDR3 nucleotides: TGTGCCAGCAGCTGGGACAGGGGACCCTATGGCTACACCTTC.